These 26 T cell receptor beta chains originate from one sample sequenced in a study of T cell repertoires in cytomegalovirus infection. One entry per CDR3 protein results from TCRdb running MiXCR on the reads. The sample lists about 400,000 distinct CDR3 sequences, roughly 34% occurring once. Their cognate antigens are unknown. The sample was cultured PBMCs, taken from culture after CMV antigen stimulation. The receptors shown here come from a human donor in good health (CMV status not recorded). Some clones in this sample may be carry-over from other donors' samples.

There are a few counts of this clonotype. The chain employs TRBV7-3 and TRBJ1-2, with TRBD1 matching 9 bases. V was pared by 5 bases and J by 2 bases, with 3 bases of the junction left unmatched. The CDR3 spans 14 residues. CDR1 and CDR2 from the germline V gene are SGHTA and FQGTGA. CDR3 DNA: TGTGCCAGCAGCCGCGGACAGGGGAACTATGGCTACACCTTC. Protein sequence: CASSRGQGNYGYTF.

The V and J genes are TRBV4-3 and TRBJ1-1; D not certain. Germline V gives CDR1 LGHNA, CDR2 YSLEER. Trimming cost V 3 bases and J 1 base, with 9 bases left between them. This CDR3 has 14 residues. The CDR3 DNA sequence: TGCGCCAGCAGCCAGTTAAGCAGGAACACTGAAGCTTTCTTT. Translating it yields CASSQLSRNTEAFF.

About this clonotype itself: The junction departs from germline at one end; a sequencing error may be responsible. This sequence joins TRBV7-6 and TRBJ2-1; 11 nucleotides match TRBD2. CDR1 and CDR2 (germline): SGHVS, FNYEAQ. This CDR3 comprises 14 residues. The CDR3 spells CASSIAGGPGEQFF. DNA of the CDR3: TGTGCCAGCAGCATAGCGGGAGGGCCGGGTGAGCAGTTCTTC.

This chain links TRBV15 with TRBJ2-2, with TRBD1 as a possible D gene (5 bases). Trimming removed 0 bases at V and 8 bases at J, with 10 bases between. The CDR3 spans 14 residues. In germline, CDR1 is LNHNV, CDR2 YYDKDF (reference sequence). CDR3 nucleotide sequence: TGTGCCACCAGCAGAGATCAGGGCCAAGGGGAGCTGTTTTTT. This translates into CATSRDQGQGELFF.

The rearrangement uses TRBV4-2 and TRBJ2-7; a possible D gene is TRBD1 (6 bases). Trimming shortened V by 3 bases and J by 0 bases, and 18 bases separated the two germline ends. The CDR3 is 17 amino acids. Germline-derived CDR1 and CDR2 are LGHNA and YNFKEQ. For the CDR3, the DNA is TGTGCCAGCAGCCAGGATGCGAGGGGGAAAAGCTCCTACGAGCAGTACTTC. This sequence encodes CASSQDARGKSSYEQYF.

The genes are TRBV11-2 and TRBJ2-7; D unclear. V lost 3 bases to trimming and J lost 7 bases, with 19 bases between them. CDR3 length: 15 residues. Germline CDR1 reads SGHAT; CDR2 reads FQNNGV. CDR3 residues: CASSFESGPAWEQYV. As DNA, the CDR3 is TGTGCCAGCAGCTTTGAGAGTGGACCCGCCTGGGAGCAGTACGTC.

The genes are TRBV12-3 or TRBV12-4 and TRBJ2-3; no reliable D call. CDR3 length: 16 amino acids. The V gene lost 7 bases and the J gene lost 0 bases, with 17 bases spanning the gap. This CDR3 reads CASTPADWRSTDTQYF. The CDR3 coding sequence is TGTGCCAGCACTCCAGCCGACTGGCGTAGCACAGATACGCAGTATTTT.

The rearrangement joins TRBV7-9 to TRBJ2-2; 10 bases are shared with TRBD1. V dropped 5 bases and J dropped 4; count of bases not matched to a gene: 7. The CDR3 covers 16 residues. CDR1 and CDR2 from the germline V gene are SEHNR and FQNEAQ (reference sequence). CDR3 in DNA: TGTGCCAGCAGCATTTCGGGACAGGGGACCACCGGGGAGCTGTTTTTT. It translates to CASSISGQGTTGELFF.

This clonotype was found a few times. The chain combines TRBV12-3 or TRBV12-4 with TRBJ2-5; no definite D call. The CDR3 contains 15 residues. Deletions cut 2 bases from V and 2 bases from J, with 12 bases between. The CDR3: CASSLWARQQETQYF. DNA for the CDR3: TGTGCCAGCAGTTTATGGGCGAGACAACAAGAGACCCAGTACTTC.

The chain employs TRBV19 and TRBJ2-1; the D gene is possibly TRBD2 (6 bases). Germline V gene data show CDR1 as LNHDA and CDR2 as SQIVND (reference sequence). The CDR3 extends over 15 amino acids. Trimming left V 5 bases short and J 2 bases short, with 13 bases between. The CDR3 bases are TGTGCCAGTAGTCCGACGGGAGTACCCTACAATGAGCAGTTCTTC. Its translation: CASSPTGVPYNEQFF.

The V gene is TRBV5-4, the J gene TRBJ2-1, with TRBD2 as a possible D gene (6 bases). Germline loops: CDR1 SGHNT, CDR2 YYREEE (reference sequence). V was trimmed by 4 bases and J by 5 bases, leaving 13 bases between them. There are 14 residues in the CDR3. Here the CDR3 DNA reads TGTGCCAGCAGCACAATAGCGGTGAACAATGAGCAGTTCTTC. Its translation: CASSTIAVNNEQFF. Filled out from reference TRBV5-4 and TRBJ2-1, the complete variable domain reads ETGVTQSPTHLIKTRGQQVTLRCSSQSGHNTVSWYQQALGQGPQFIFQYYREEENGRGNFPPRFSGLQFPNYSSELNVNALELDDSALYLCASSTIAVNNEQFFGPGTRLTVL.

This chain uses TRBV10-3 with TRBJ2-7; D perhaps matches TRBD2 (6 bases). The V end lost 6 bases, the J end lost 5 bases, and 14 bases lay between the germline ends. Germline assignment: CDR1 ENHRY and CDR2 SYGVKD. This CDR3 is built from 13 residues. CDR3 loop: CAIRPIGGDEQYV. CDR3 nucleotides: TGTGCCATCAGGCCTATAGGCGGGGACGAGCAGTACGTC.

Only a few counts were recorded for this clonotype. CDR3: CASSNSGRGYNEQFF. CDR3 bases: TGTGCCAGCAGCAATAGCGGGAGGGGATACAATGAGCAGTTCTTC. The chain uses TRBV5-6 and TRBJ2-1; 11 nucleotides align to TRBD2. CDR1 SGHDT and CDR2 YYEEEE come from the germline V gene. This CDR3 comprises 15 residues. The V and J ends lost 4 bases and 4 bases, in that order; junction bases with no gene match: 4. Combining the CDR3 with reference TRBV5-6 and TRBJ2-1 gives the whole variable domain DAGVTQSPTHLIKTRGQQVTLRCSPKSGHDTVSWYQQALGQGPQFIFQYYEEEERQRGNFPDRFSGHQFPNYSSELNVNALLLGDSALYLCASSNSGRGYNEQFFGPGTRLTVL.

This clonotype was seen ten or more times. The chain is built from TRBV7-2 and TRBJ1-6; 9 bases are a match to TRBD1. CDR3 length: 18 residues. The germline CDR1 and CDR2 sequences are SGHTA and FQGNSA. V dropped 2 bases and J dropped 4; count of bases not matched to a gene: 9. Here the CDR3 reads CASSLKGQGGGYNSPLHF. The CDR3 DNA sequence: TGTGCCAGCAGCTTAAAGGGACAGGGAGGGGGATATAATTCACCCCTCCACTTT.

The chain couples TRBV20-1 to TRBJ1-2; D is possibly TRBD1 (6 bases). Deletions cut 6 bases from V and 8 bases from J, with 25 bases between. Germline CDR1 DFQATT, CDR2 SNEGSKA (reference sequence). There are 15 residues in the CDR3. The CDR3 coding sequence is TGCAGTGCCCAACAGGGAGGGATACGTCGAGGGGGCTACACCTTC. Encoded protein: CSAQQGGIRRGGYTF.

The chain uses TRBV12-3 or TRBV12-4 and TRBJ2-1; 7 bases align to TRBD1. There are 16 residues in the CDR3. V lost 6 bases, J lost 6 bases, and 14 bases stayed unmatched. The CDR3 sequence is CASSLGSTGLGNEQFF. For the CDR3, the DNA is TGTGCCAGCAGCCTAGGGTCGACAGGGCTGGGCAATGAGCAGTTCTTC.

The chain is built from TRBV24-1 and TRBJ2-1, with TRBD2 identical over 10 bases. V trimming: 5 bases; J trimming: 9 bases; junction bases outside the gene matches: 6. This CDR3 contains 14 residues. Per germline, CDR1 KGHDR and CDR2 SFDVKD. The CDR3 sequence is CATSALAGDAEQFF. CDR3 DNA sequence: TGTGCCACCAGTGCCCTAGCGGGAGATGCTGAGCAGTTCTTC.

This clonotype appeared once. The rearrangement joins TRBV5-1 to TRBJ2-7; 7 nucleotides match TRBD1. The CDR3 has 13 amino acids. V was clipped by 3 bases and J by 3 bases; unmatched bases: 3. CDR1 and CDR2 from the germline V gene are SGHRS and YFSETQ. The CDR3 is CASSSGQIYEQYF. The CDR3 DNA reads TGCGCCAGCAGCTCGGGACAGATCTACGAGCAGTACTTC.

The rearrangement links TRBV4-3 to TRBJ1-1; 7 positions agree with TRBD1. CDR1 LGHNA and CDR2 YSLEER come from the germline V gene. The ends lost 1 base at V and 11 bases at J; junction bases unmatched: 7. The CDR3 extends over 13 amino acids. In nucleotides, the CDR3 is TGCGCCAGCAGCCAAGTTCTAGGGGGCGACGCTTTCTTT. Its protein is CASSQVLGGDAFF.

V is TRBV10-3 and J is TRBJ1-3; D gene uncertain. Trimming took 2 bases from V and 4 from J, leaving 9 bases between them. The CDR3 runs 14 residues. Germline-derived CDR1 and CDR2 are ENHRY and SYGVKD. CDR3 loop: CAISETASGNTIYF. Written as DNA, the CDR3 is TGTGCCATCAGTGAGACAGCTTCCGGAAACACCATATATTTT.

The chain joins TRBV7-9 to TRBJ2-5; possible D gene TRBD2, 5 bases. The V end lost 5 bases, the J end lost 5 bases, and 12 bases lay between the germline ends. Per the germline V gene, CDR1 is SEHNR and CDR2 is FQNEAQ (reference sequence). The CDR3 totals 13 residues. Written as DNA, the CDR3 is TGTGCCAGCAGCAGTGACCCGGGGGAGACCCAGTACTTC. Translating gives CASSSDPGETQYF.

This clonotype was recorded a few times. The chain couples TRBV7-9 to TRBJ2-7; D is unclear. Germline V gene data show CDR1 as SEHNR and CDR2 as FQNEAQ (reference sequence). The CDR3 extends over 13 amino acids. V was clipped by 6 bases and J by 6 bases, with 15 bases between them. CDR3 coding DNA: TGTGCCAGCAGGCCCGATCGGGCCCTCGAGCAGTACTTC. Its translation is CASRPDRALEQYF.

Ten or more counts support this clonotype. V gene TRBV4-3 combines with J gene TRBJ2-3; D call uncertain. Germline V CDR1 and CDR2: LGHNA, YSLEER. With 1 base removed from V and 0 bases from J, the gap between germline ends came to 5 bases. The CDR3 loop spans 14 amino acids. This CDR3 is CASSQGTSTDTQYF. In DNA form, the CDR3 reads TGCGCCAGCAGCCAAGGCACTAGCACAGATACGCAGTATTTT.

The V gene is TRBV15, the J gene TRBJ2-2, with 10 bases identical to TRBD2. The CDR3 is 16 residues long. Trimming cost V 1 base and J 6 bases; bases outside gene matches: 5. CDR1 and CDR2 (germline): LNHNV, YYDKDF (reference sequence). The CDR3 sequence is CATSRASGRYSGELFF. The CDR3 DNA reads as TGTGCCACCAGCAGAGCTAGCGGGAGATATTCCGGGGAGCTGTTTTTT. The variable domain in full, with the rest retrieved from reference TRBV15 and TRBJ2-2, is DAMVIQNPRYQVTQFGKPVTLSCSQTLNHNVMYWYQQKSSQAPKLLFHYYDKDFNNEADTPDNFQSRRPNTSFCFLDIRSPGLGDTAMYLCATSRASGRYSGELFFGEGSRLTVL.

Many counts were recorded for this clonotype. V and J are TRBV7-2 and TRBJ2-3; maybe TRBD2 (5 bases). Germline assignment: CDR1 SGHTA and CDR2 FQGNSA. The CDR3 runs 16 residues. Trimming took 0 bases from V and 4 from J, leaving 14 bases between them. The CDR3, as DNA: TGTGCCAGCAGCTTAGCAAGGCGGGCCCAGGCAGATACGCAGTATTTT. This gives the protein CASSLARRAQADTQYF. Combining the CDR3 with reference TRBV7-2 and TRBJ2-3 gives the whole variable domain GAGVSQSPSNKVTEKGKDVELRCDPISGHTALYWYRQSLGQGLEFLIYFQGNSAPDKSGLPSDRFSAERTGGSVSTLTIQRTQQEDSAVYLCASSLARRAQADTQYFGPGTRLTVL.

The chain recombines TRBV7-2 with TRBJ2-3; D is uncertain. From germline, CDR1 is SGHTA and CDR2 FQGNSA. The CDR3 extends over 13 amino acids. With 6 bases removed from V and 2 bases from J, the gap between germline ends came to 9 bases. Written as DNA, the CDR3 is TGTGCCAGCAGTCACCTCTACACAGATACGCAGTATTTT. It translates to CASSHLYTDTQYF.